One and the same sample provided the 29 T cell receptor beta chains below, sequenced in a study of response to subunit inactivated influenza vaccine. TCRdb recomputed calls from the RT-PCR reads with MiXCR, one row per CDR3 protein. The sample includes around 790,000 distinct CDR3 sequences, over 20% seen only once; the top ten take 10%. Here the sequenced sample was PBMCs from blood, taken approximately 5 days after vaccination. Every receptor here comes from a man aged 50 to 60 who received an inactivated influenza vaccine.

This clonotype occurred a few times. The rearrangement joins TRBV6-1 to TRBJ2-7, with a weak D call TRBD1 (6 bases). Deletions cut 8 bases from V and 0 bases from J, with 14 bases between. CDR3 length: 14 amino acids. In germline, CDR1 is MNHNS, CDR2 SASEGT. For the CDR3, the DNA is TGTGCCAGCGCAACAGGGTGGAGCTCCTACGAGCAGTACTTC. This codes for CASATGWSSYEQYF.

In its sample, this clonotype was seen many times. This chain connects TRBV9 to TRBJ2-7; no clear D gene. The CDR3 sequence is 12 residues long. Germline CDR1 and CDR2: SGDLS and YYNGEE. V lost 0 bases to trimming and J lost 5 bases, with 6 bases between them. Here the CDR3 reads CASSVGGNEQYF. CDR3 nucleotides: TGTGCCAGCAGCGTAGGAGGCAACGAGCAGTACTTC.

This clonotype was seen repeatedly, ten times or more. The V gene is TRBV20-1, the J gene TRBJ2-5; 7 bases are shared with TRBD2. After removal of 1 base from V and 2 bases from J, the junction contained 7 bases not matched to a gene. The CDR3 has 15 amino acids. The germline gives CDR1 DFQATT, CDR2 SNEGSKA (reference sequence). DNA for the CDR3: TGCAGTGCTAGAGTGGGAGCGGGGCGACAAGAGACCCAGTACTTC. Protein: CSARVGAGRQETQYF.

The CDR3 protein is CASSSSVRTGKETQYF. Written as DNA, the CDR3 is TGTGCCAGCAGTTCCTCTGTTAGGACAGGGAAAGAGACCCAGTACTTC. The chain combines TRBV12-3 or TRBV12-4 with TRBJ2-5; 8 nucleotides match TRBD1. This CDR3 is 16 amino acids long. V lost 4 bases, J lost 3 bases, and 10 bases stayed unmatched.

V and J are TRBV7-2 and TRBJ1-3, with D unclear. The ends were cut back, 2 bases at V and 2 bases at J, with 10 bases in the middle. This CDR3 has 15 amino acids. Germline lookup yields CDR1 SGHTA and CDR2 FQGNSA. The CDR3 sequence is CASSLYTVAGNTIYF. The CDR3, as DNA: TGTGCCAGCAGCTTATACACGGTCGCTGGAAACACCATATATTTT.

The rearrangement links TRBV28 to TRBJ2-3, with TRBD1 matching 7 bases. V gave up 3 bases and J gave up 0 bases; unmatched junction bases: 3. The CDR3 sequence is 15 residues long. Per the germline V gene, CDR1 is MDHEN and CDR2 is SYDVKM. The CDR3 sequence is CASSFEGQSTDTQYF. As DNA, the CDR3 is TGTGCCAGCAGTTTCGAGGGACAGAGCACAGATACGCAGTATTTT.

This clonotype was picked up a small number of times. This chain uses TRBV6-2 or TRBV6-3 with TRBJ2-3; 16 bases match TRBD2. The CDR3 is 21 amino acids. V was pared by 1 base and J by 3 bases, with 13 bases of the junction left unmatched. CDR1 and CDR2 from the germline V gene are MNHEY and SVGEGT. The CDR3 is CASSYLPGLAGGLGWTDTQYF. In nucleotides, the CDR3 is TGTGCCAGCAGTTACTTACCGGGACTAGCGGGGGGGCTTGGTTGGACAGATACGCAGTATTTT.

The chain recombines TRBV18 with TRBJ2-7; possible D gene TRBD1, 5 bases. V was trimmed by 3 bases and J by 5 bases, leaving 8 bases between them. Germline V lookup: CDR1 KGHSH, CDR2 LQKENI. This CDR3 region has 12 residues. The CDR3 sequence is CASSPQGHEQYF. CDR3 in DNA: TGTGCCAGCTCACCCCAGGGTCACGAGCAGTACTTC.

The chain couples TRBV5-1 to TRBJ2-2, with D possibly TRBD1 on 6 matching bases. Germline V CDR1 and CDR2: SGHRS, YFSETQ. The V gene lost 0 bases and the J gene lost 0 bases, with 12 bases spanning the gap. The CDR3 runs 17 residues. The CDR3: CASSLAGQGTNTGELFF. The CDR3 DNA sequence: TGCGCCAGCAGCTTGGCCGGGCAGGGGACGAACACCGGGGAGCTGTTTTTT.

This clonotype was recorded many times. The genes are TRBV15 and TRBJ1-5, with D possibly TRBD1 on 5 matching bases. CDR3 length: 16 residues. Germline CDR1 reads LNHNV; CDR2 reads YYDKDF (reference sequence). Trimming took off 0 bases at V and 7 bases at J, with 16 bases between the two ends. CDR3 residues: CATSRDRSGIRQPQHF. CDR3 nucleotides: TGTGCCACCAGCAGAGATCGCTCAGGGATTAGGCAGCCCCAGCATTTT.

This clonotype has a handful of counts. The chain's CDR3 is CASSLGDRVVREQYF. CDR3 sequence (DNA): TGCGCCAGCAGCTTGGGGGACAGGGTGGTGCGCGAGCAGTACTTC. This chain uses TRBV5-1 with TRBJ2-7; 9 bases fit TRBD1. The CDR3 spans 15 residues. The V gene's germline CDR1 is SGHRS and CDR2 YFSETQ. The ends lost 0 bases at V and 6 bases at J; junction bases unmatched: 7.

CDR3 sequence (DNA): TGTGCCAGCAGCCCGGGACAGGGAGGTTTCATAGCCAAAAACATTCAGTACTTC. As protein: CASSPGQGGFIAKNIQYF. This rearrangement joins TRBV3-1 to TRBJ2-4; 9 nucleotides agree with TRBD1. The CDR3 has 18 residues. The V and J ends lost 4 bases and 0 bases, in that order; junction bases with no gene match: 10. Germline loops: CDR1 LGHDT, CDR2 YNNKEL (reference sequence).

CDR3 region: CAISESAGIAGNTIYF. The CDR3 DNA follows: TGTGCCATCAGTGAGTCCGCGGGGATCGCTGGAAACACCATATATTTT. The chain uses TRBV10-3 and TRBJ1-3; no clear D gene. The ends were cut back, 0 bases at V and 2 bases at J, with 11 bases in the middle. CDR3 length: 16 amino acids. CDR1 ENHRY and CDR2 SYGVKD come from the germline V gene.

This clonotype was found a few times. The chain employs TRBV15 and TRBJ2-1, with TRBD1 matching 8 bases. This CDR3 region has 14 residues. V was pared by 7 bases and J by 6 bases, with 8 bases of the junction left unmatched. CDR1 and CDR2 (germline): LNHNV, YYDKDF (reference sequence). This CDR3 is CATTKDRDGNEQFF. The CDR3 region has the DNA TGTGCCACCACCAAGGACAGGGACGGCAATGAGCAGTTCTTC.

This clonotype was counted between two and nine times. This rearrangement joins TRBV10-3 to TRBJ2-1; 10 bases fit TRBD2. The CDR3 covers 16 residues. J gave up 4 bases and V 3 bases, and 6 bases lay outside the gene matches. CDR1 is ENHRY, CDR2 SYGVKD, per germline. CDR3 sequence: CAISDQREGVYNEQFF. For the CDR3, the DNA is TGTGCCATCAGTGACCAGCGGGAGGGCGTATACAATGAGCAGTTCTTC.

This clonotype was seen more than once but under ten times. The V call is TRBV4-2, the J call TRBJ2-3; 13 bases are a match to TRBD2. The CDR3 covers 16 residues. Trimming took 3 bases from V and 5 from J; bases not matched to a gene: 5. From germline, CDR1 is LGHNA and CDR2 YNFKEQ. CDR3 nucleotide sequence: TGTGCCAGCAGCCAGACTAGCGGGGGGTTTGGAGATACGCAGTATTTT. It yields the protein CASSQTSGGFGDTQYF.

This clonotype was seen once. The chain combines TRBV29-1 with TRBJ1-6; D perhaps matches TRBD1 (5 bases). Germline V gives CDR1 SQVTM, CDR2 ANQGSEA. The CDR3 is 14 amino acids. V was pared by 4 bases and J by 5 bases, with 12 bases between. CDR3 coding DNA: TGCAGCGTTGGGGAGGGGCGTAATAATTCACCCCTCCACTTT. Translation gives CSVGEGRNNSPLHF.

The gene calls are TRBV7-9 and TRBJ2-5; D not certain. The CDR3 is made up of 14 amino acids. The V gene's germline CDR1 is SEHNR and CDR2 FQNEAQ (reference sequence). V was trimmed by 8 bases and J by 1 base, leaving 14 bases between them. The CDR3 DNA reads TGTGCCAGCTCTCCCACCCTGGGCCAAGAGACCCAGTACTTC. Translated: CASSPTLGQETQYF.

This clonotype appeared a few times. The chain links TRBV12-3 or TRBV12-4 to TRBJ2-1; TRBD2 matches 10 bases. J gave up 9 bases and V 6 bases, and 11 bases lay outside the gene matches. The CDR3 runs to 15 residues. The DNA for the CDR3 is TGTGCCAGCAGCCCGACGGGACTAGCGATAGGTGAGCAGTTCTTC. This gives the protein CASSPTGLAIGEQFF.

The V and J genes are TRBV4-2 and TRBJ1-1; D is possibly TRBD1 (6 bases). Germline CDR1 reads LGHNA; CDR2 reads YNFKEQ. The CDR3 is 18 amino acids. V was trimmed by 0 bases and J by 1 base, leaving 18 bases between them. The CDR3 reads CASSQDSQGFSSNTEAFF. The CDR3 DNA is TGTGCCAGCAGCCAAGATTCACAGGGATTTTCGTCGAACACTGAAGCTTTCTTT.

This chain connects TRBV7-2 to TRBJ2-3; TRBD2 matches 7 bases. Germline V gene lookup returns CDR1 SGHTA and CDR2 FQGNSA. Germline trimming cut 0 bases from V and 2 bases from J; bases unmatched to any gene: 2. This CDR3 spans 15 amino acids. CDR3 nucleotides: TGTGCCAGCAGCTTAGCGGCGGGGGACACAGATACGCAGTATTTT. It encodes CASSLAAGDTDTQYF.

The chain combines TRBV4-3 with TRBJ2-7; D gene unclear. The CDR3 runs to 13 residues. From germline, CDR1 is LGHNA and CDR2 YSLEER. Trimming removed 0 bases at V and 3 bases at J, with 6 bases between. The CDR3 nucleotides read TGCGCCAGCAGCCAAGAGAGTTTCTACGAGCAGTACTTC. This translates into CASSQESFYEQYF.

The V and J genes are TRBV19 and TRBJ1-3; D is undetermined. In germline, CDR1 is LNHDA, CDR2 SQIVND (reference sequence). The V end was cut by 3 bases, the J end by 0 bases, with 15 bases between. The CDR3 contains 17 residues. The CDR3 sequence: CASSISPTGNSGNTIYF. The CDR3 DNA reads as TGTGCCAGTAGTATCAGCCCGACGGGTAACTCTGGAAACACCATATATTTT.

The rearrangement joins TRBV12-3 or TRBV12-4 to TRBJ1-5; D might be TRBD1 (6 bases). This CDR3 comprises 14 residues. Between the trimmed V and J ends, which lost 7 bases and 5 bases, there was a span of 15 bases. The chain's CDR3 is CASTKDSLYQPQHF. The CDR3 nucleotides are TGTGCCAGCACCAAGGACAGCCTTTATCAGCCCCAGCATTTT.

There are a few counts of this clonotype. The DNA of the CDR3 is TGTGCCAGCAGCTACGAGGGACTGAGTGTTTACAATGAGCAGTTCTTC. Amino acids: CASSYEGLSVYNEQFF. The chain employs TRBV11-2 and TRBJ2-1; D is possibly TRBD2 (6 bases). This CDR3 is 16 amino acids long. Germline V lookup: CDR1 SGHAT, CDR2 FQNNGV. Trimming shortened V by 4 bases and J by 4 bases, and 17 bases separated the two germline ends.

The genes are TRBV4-3 and TRBJ1-5, with TRBD1 matching over 7 bases. J lost 5 bases, V lost 0 bases, and 7 bases had no gene match. The CDR3 is 16 amino acids. CDR1 and CDR2 from the germline V gene are LGHNA and YSLEER. CDR3: CASSQERVGQHQPQHF. The CDR3 DNA follows: TGCGCCAGCAGCCAAGAACGGGTGGGACAGCATCAGCCCCAGCATTTT.

V gene TRBV18 combines with J gene TRBJ2-7, with 10 bases identical to TRBD2. Trimming removed 0 bases from V and 2 bases from J; junction bases left unmatched: 1. This CDR3 has 15 amino acids. The V gene's germline CDR1 is KGHSH and CDR2 LQKENI. Written as DNA, the CDR3 is TGTGCCAGCTCACCACCAACTAGCGGGGCCTACGAGCAGTACTTC. Its protein product is CASSPPTSGAYEQYF. Using reference TRBV18 and TRBJ2-7 for the parts outside the CDR3, the full variable domain is NAGVMQNPRHLVRRRGQEARLRCSPMKGHSHVYWYRQLPEEGLKFMVYLQKENIIDESGMPKERFSAEFPKEGPSILRIQQVVRGDSAAYFCASSPPTSGAYEQYFGPGTRLTVT.

This clonotype has just a few counts. The chain employs TRBV29-1 and TRBJ2-5; 7 positions match TRBD2. The CDR3 runs to 13 residues. With V trimmed by 6 bases and J by 1 base, 5 bases remained unmatched. Germline CDR1 and CDR2: SQVTM and ANQGSEA. The DNA for the CDR3 is TGCAGCGTGGGGGGGAGCGGCCAAGAGACCCAGTACTTC. Translated: CSVGGSGQETQYF. Using reference TRBV29-1 and TRBJ2-5 for the parts outside the CDR3, the full variable domain is SAVISQKPSRDICQRGTSLTIQCQVDSQVTMMFWYRQQPGQSLTLIATANQGSEATYESGFVIDKFPISRPNLTFSTLTVSNMSPEDSSIYLCSVGGSGQETQYFGPGTRLLVL.

This chain links TRBV7-8 with TRBJ2-5; D is perhaps TRBD1 (7 bases). CDR3 length: 15 residues. Trimming cost V 5 bases and J 5 bases, with 18 bases left between them. The germline V gene has CDR1 SGHVS and CDR2 FQNEAQ. The CDR3: CASSPLLTGRETQYF. The CDR3 DNA follows: TGTGCCAGCAGCCCCCTTCTGACAGGGAGGGAGACCCAGTACTTC.